This is a list of T cell receptor beta chains from one sample in a study of cytomegalovirus exposure and HLA in healthy donors. Profiled with immunoSEQ multiplex PCR; TCRdb holds only in-frame clones, not every one. Here the sample spans approximately 78,000 clones, about 66% being singletons. Sequenced material: PBMCs. Every receptor here comes from a man aged 35-49 years in good health and CMV-seropositive. CDR3s include the opening cysteine and the closing phenylalanine or tryptophan. Each record gives: V gene, D gene, clone size, J gene, CDR3 protein, CDR3 DNA. The D gene is left open where the match is weak. Clone size is not always given. Where it is, it says once, few, many or a class for expanded clones.

TRBV15	TRBD1	.	TRBJ2-3	CATSLFSGGYTDTQYF	TGTGCCACCAGCCTTTTCTCAGGGGGCTACACAGATACGCAGTATTTT
TRBV13	TRBD1	.	TRBJ1-2	CASSQRDRANYGYTF	TGTGCCAGCAGCCAAAGGGACAGAGCTAACTATGGCTACACCTTC
TRBV27	.	few	TRBJ2-5	CASSLGEQYF	TGTGCCAGCAGTTTAGGGGAGCAGTACTTC
TRBV7-2	TRBD1	.	TRBJ1-1	CASSFYRGDGEAFF	TGTGCCAGCAGCTTTTACAGGGGCGATGGTGAAGCTTTCTTT
TRBV4-2	.	.	TRBJ2-2	CASSQLAPDTGELFF	TGTGCCAGCAGCCAACTAGCCCCTGACACCGGGGAGCTGTTTTTT
TRBV14	TRBD1	few	TRBJ2-1	CASSRDSEQFF	TGTGCCAGCAGCCGGGACAGTGAGCAGTTCTTC
TRBV11-2	TRBD2	once	TRBJ2-3	CASSLRLAGGIVYTDTQYF	TGTGCCAGCAGCTTACGGCTAGCGGGGGGGATCGTATACACAGATACGCAGTATTTT
TRBV28	TRBD1	.	TRBJ1-2	CASSPRGQYYGYTF	TGTGCCAGCAGTCCTCGGGGACAGTACTATGGCTACACCTTC
TRBV11-2	.	.	TRBJ1-6	CASSGAGRTAGNSPLHF	TGTGCCAGCAGCGGCGCCGGACGGACCGCGGGTAATTCACCCCTCCACTTT
TRBV2	.	.	TRBJ2-5	CASSGRAGPQETQYF	TGTGCCAGCAGTGGGAGGGCAGGACCTCAAGAGACCCAGTACTTC
TRBV11-3	.	.	TRBJ2-7	CASSSRDFEQYF	TGTGCCAGCAGCTCCAGGGATTTCGAGCAGTACTTC
TRBV5-1	TRBD1	.	TRBJ1-2	CASSSTGSRNYGYTF	TGCGCCAGCAGCTCGACAGGGAGTAGGAACTATGGCTACACCTTC
TRBV27	.	.	TRBJ2-3	CASSTEGWQTGTDTQYF	TGTGCCAGCAGTACGGAGGGGTGGCAGACAGGCACAGATACGCAGTATTTT
TRBV5-1	.	few	TRBJ2-7	CASSLDRYEQYF	TGCGCCAGCAGCCTTGACAGATACGAGCAGTACTTC
TRBV29-1	.	few	TRBJ1-2	CSVLGYGYTF	TGCAGCGTTCTCGGCTATGGCTACACCTTC
TRBV25-1	.	once	TRBJ2-1	CASSELGTNEQFF	TGTGCCAGCAGTGAATTAGGGACAAATGAGCAGTTCTTC
TRBV5-1	.	.	TRBJ1-5	CASSFTGLGNQPQHF	TGCGCCAGCAGCTTTACCGGGTTGGGCAATCAGCCCCAGCATTTT
TRBV7-9	.	.	TRBJ1-4	CASSPRVAEKLFF	TGTGCCAGCAGCCCACGAGTAGCGGAAAAACTGTTTTTT
TRBV20-1	TRBD1	.	TRBJ1-2	CSADRGRSYTF	TGCAGTGCCGACAGGGGCAGGAGCTACACCTTC
TRBV4-2	TRBD2	.	TRBJ2-3	CASSQARPGLAGGPSQLDTQYF	TGTGCCAGCAGCCAAGCTCGGCCGGGACTAGCGGGGGGGCCCAGCCAATTGGATACGCAGTATTTT
TRBV28	TRBD1	few	TRBJ1-1	CASSYGQVHTEAFF	TGTGCCAGCAGTTATGGACAGGTTCACACTGAAGCTTTCTTT
TRBV29-1	TRBD2	.	TRBJ2-1	CSVDDSGGADNEQFF	TGCAGCGTTGATGATAGCGGGGGGGCAGACAATGAGCAGTTCTTC
TRBV19	.	.	TRBJ1-5	CASSTRVRQPQHF	TGTGCCAGTAGTACTCGGGTGCGGCAGCCCCAGCATTTT
TRBV9	.	.	TRBJ1-2	CASSVGGYGYTF	TGTGCCAGCAGCGTGGGGGGCTATGGCTACACCTTC
TRBV9	TRBD2	.	TRBJ2-3	CASSSGLARTDTQYF	TGTGCCAGCAGCTCCGGACTAGCACGCACAGATACGCAGTATTTT
TRBV30	TRBD1	.	TRBJ1-6	CAWSGQGANSPLHF	TGTGCCTGGAGTGGACAGGGGGCTAATTCACCCCTCCACTTT
TRBV27	.	.	TRBJ1-2	CASSFRGNYGYTF	TGTGCCAGCAGTTTTCGGGGGAACTATGGCTACACCTTC
TRBV6-6	TRBD2	.	TRBJ2-3	CASSYGTSEIDTQYF	TGTGCCAGCAGCTATGGGACTAGCGAAATAGATACGCAGTATTTT
TRBV5-1	.	.	TRBJ2-1	CASSRTGNSYNEQFF	TGCGCCAGCAGCCGGACGGGGAACTCCTACAATGAGCAGTTCTTC
TRBV6-1	TRBD1	few	TRBJ2-7	CASSEGGGSYEQYF	TGTGCCAGCAGTGAAGGAGGGGGCTCATACGAGCAGTACTTC
TRBV27	.	.	TRBJ1-5	CASSLYPPGRRVGNQPQHF	TGTGCCAGCAGTTTATACCCGCCCGGGCGCAGGGTAGGCAATCAGCCCCAGCATTTT
TRBV6-6	.	.	TRBJ1-1	CASTHTPNTEAFF	TGTGCCAGCACCCATACACCGAACACTGAAGCTTTCTTT
TRBV6-4	TRBD2	.	TRBJ2-7	CASSDSGGFYEQYF	TGTGCCAGCAGTGACTCGGGGGGGTTCTACGAGCAGTACTTC
TRBV18	.	.	TRBJ2-7	CASSYSSDSSYEQYF	TGTGCCAGCTCCTACAGTTCGGACAGCTCCTACGAGCAGTACTTC
TRBV10-3	.	few	TRBJ2-3	CAITQRGGAADTQYF	TGTGCCATCACCCAGAGGGGGGGGGCCGCTGATACGCAGTATTTT
TRBV28	TRBD1	.	TRBJ1-2	CASRPSGQGGGYTF	TGTGCCAGCAGACCCTCGGGACAGGGCGGCGGCTACACCTTC
TRBV2	.	.	TRBJ2-3	CASSLPRAAKNTDTQYF	TGTGCCAGCAGCTTACCTAGAGCCGCTAAAAACACAGATACGCAGTATTTT
TRBV6-1	.	once	TRBJ1-6	CASSEFPNSPLHF	TGTGCCAGCAGTGAATTCCCGAATTCACCCCTCCACTTT
TRBV19	.	.	TRBJ2-7	CASSMVQGYEQYF	TGTGCCAGTAGTATGGTACAGGGCTACGAGCAGTACTTC
TRBV28	TRBD1	.	TRBJ1-1	CASYWDRAGEAFF	TGTGCCAGCTACTGGGACAGGGCTGGCGAAGCTTTCTTT
TRBV4-1	TRBD1	.	TRBJ1-1	CASRATGGTEAFF	TGCGCCAGCAGGGCGACAGGGGGCACTGAAGCTTTCTTT
TRBV5-6	.	.	TRBJ2-1	CASSGGTEHYNEQFF	TGTGCCAGCAGCGGCGGGACAGAACATTACAATGAGCAGTTCTTC
TRBV19	.	.	TRBJ1-6	CASTPRGINSPLHF	TGTGCCAGTACCCCTAGGGGGATTAATTCACCCCTCCACTTT
TRBV23-1	.	.	TRBJ2-7	CASSQSIGGYEQYF	TGCGCCAGCAGTCAATCTATCGGGGGCTACGAGCAGTACTTC
TRBV10-3	.	.	TRBJ2-1	CAISGRTDSVGIDIDNEQFF	TGTGCCATCAGTGGCCGGACAGACTCAGTTGGTATAGATATAGACAATGAGCAGTTCTTC
TRBV10-1	TRBD1	.	TRBJ2-1	CASSARTGGSEQFF	TGCGCCAGCAGTGCCCGGACAGGGGGCAGTGAGCAGTTCTTC
TRBV25-1	TRBD2	.	TRBJ2-5	CASTGGETQYF	TGTGCCAGCACGGGGGGAGAGACCCAGTACTTC
TRBV7-2	.	.	TRBJ1-2	CASSFVQDYGYTF	TGTGCCAGCAGCTTCGTACAAGACTATGGCTACACCTTC
TRBV7-2	.	.	TRBJ1-2	CASSLVAGQNYGYTF	TGTGCCAGCAGCTTAGTCGCAGGGCAAAACTATGGCTACACCTTC